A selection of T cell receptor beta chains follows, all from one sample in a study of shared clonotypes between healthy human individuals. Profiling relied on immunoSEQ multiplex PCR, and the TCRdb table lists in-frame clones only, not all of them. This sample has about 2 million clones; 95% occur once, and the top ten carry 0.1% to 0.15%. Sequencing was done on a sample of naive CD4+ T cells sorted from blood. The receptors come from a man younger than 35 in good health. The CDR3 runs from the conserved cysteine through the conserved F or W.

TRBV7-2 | CASSLADGFYEQYF
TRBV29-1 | CSVLTGSNQPQHF
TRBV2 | CASSARGNQPQHF
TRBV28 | CASSPGTMNTEAFF
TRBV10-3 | CAISGEAGGYGIQYF
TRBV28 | CASSLMIGGGNQPQHF
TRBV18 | CASSQDRGLSYEQYF
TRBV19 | CASSMRDRTNSPLHF
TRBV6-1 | CASSEGVAYNSPLHF
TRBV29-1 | CSVENPSIGELFF
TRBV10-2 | CATWSVHEQFF
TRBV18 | CASSPGQGVGYTF
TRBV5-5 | CASSLEQFAGANVLTF
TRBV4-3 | CASSLVGVHYNEQFF
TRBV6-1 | CASSQGPNQPQHF
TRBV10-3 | CAISGKSYEQYF
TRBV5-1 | CASSLDRTGIYEQYF
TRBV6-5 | CASRAGTGSNSPLHF
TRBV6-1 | CASSVTSGGSYEQYF
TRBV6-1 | CASTMRGENQPQHF
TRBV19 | CASSTQGAREKLFF
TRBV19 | CASRPTGIFTGELFF
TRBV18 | CASSPGTDGYTF
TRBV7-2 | CASSRRTEETQYF
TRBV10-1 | CASSESRDRVYEQYF
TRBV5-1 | CASSLERGITEAFF
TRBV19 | CASSGGWDTQYF
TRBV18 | CASSPGTSGTYNEQFF
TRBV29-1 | CSGTLAGDTDTQYF
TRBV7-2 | CASSWVSTGATLNEQFF
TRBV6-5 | CASSQTGGGPQHF
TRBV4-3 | CASSQGVQGASNYGYTF
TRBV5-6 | CASSLVTGSNYGYTF
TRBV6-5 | CASSQTGMETQYF
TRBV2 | CASSETPKNNEQFF
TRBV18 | CASSRNEKLFF
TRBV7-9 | CASSLEGGLPQETQYF
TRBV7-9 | CASSPGPSQPQHF
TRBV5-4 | CASSLATTDTQYF
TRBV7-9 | CASSSDGYTF
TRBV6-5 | CASSQRGENTEAFF
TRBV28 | CASSLGTGGTGFSPLHF
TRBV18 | CASSLQTGNQLFF
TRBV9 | CASSVAPPTSSYNEQFF
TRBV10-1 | CASSEELAGVGELFF